This T cell receptor (beta chain) was documented in a study of cytomegalovirus exposure and HLA in healthy donors. The study, taken as a whole, reports: Reported performance of the classifier showed diagnosis of cytomegalovirus status with high specificity and sensitivity.

Sequencing was performed with immunoSEQ multiplex PCR; in TCRdb, only in-frame clones are kept and a portion is missing. Of around 240,000 clones listed, nearly 90% are singletons. Comments on this clone: Antigen: not known.

The germline V gene has CDR1 MNHNS and CDR2 SASEGT. CDR3 length equals 14 residues. With 3 bases clipped from V and 2 bases from J, the junction kept 3 bases outside the gene matches. This TCR was sampled from a woman between 18 and 29 years old in good health and CMV-seronegative. Specimen: PBMCs. This chain joins TRBV6-1 and TRBJ1-1; 7 bases map to TRBD1. The CDR3 sequence is CASSEGTDNTEAFF. As DNA, the CDR3 is TGTGCCAGCAGTGAGGGGACAGATAACACTGAAGCTTTCTTT.